Given below is one T cell receptor (beta chain) in context. The sample belongs to a study of blood T cell repertoires in COVID-19. Living in 24 US areas, the participants were between roughly 18 and 90 years of age. Cohort allocation depended upon clinical history that participants reported. This table comes from immunoSEQ multiplex PCR, and its TCRdb copy is limited to in-frame clones, with some not included. Here the sample spans some 320,000 clones, 85% being singletons. The clonotype comes from a woman aged 25 to 45 who had been exposed to COVID-19. The sample taken for sequencing was PBMCs or T cells enriched from blood (not recorded which).

CDR3 sequence: CSASRSGGRSNEQFF. DNA for the CDR3: TGCAGTGCTAGTAGATCGGGCGGGAGAAGCAATGAGCAGTTCTTC. The chain employs TRBV20-1 and TRBJ2-1; 7 nucleotides line up with TRBD2. Germline CDR1 reads DFQATT; CDR2 reads SNEGSKA (reference sequence). CDR3 size: 15 residues. The ends lost 3 bases at V and 6 bases at J; junction bases unmatched: 11.